These 27 T cell receptor beta chains originate from one sample sequenced in a study of T cell repertoires and HLA-DP antigens. These receptors' antigens are unknown. Here immunoSEQ multiplex PCR was the method, and the copy in TCRdb shows in-frame clones only, minus some. This repertoire shows around 100,000 clones, nearly 95% found once; its top ten account for over 0.25%. Sequenced input: CD4+ T cells from PBMCs. These receptors came from a woman between 18 and 30 years old in good health and CMV-seronegative.

For this clone: A junction boundary mismatches the germline segment, possibly from a read error. The J gene is TRBJ2-3, the V gene TRBV7-7; either TRBD1 or TRBD2 may fit D (6 bases each). Germline values: CDR1 SSHAT, CDR2 FNYEAQ (reference sequence). The CDR3 is 14 residues long. The CDR3 spells CASSPIARTGALYF. In nucleotides, the CDR3 is TGTGCTAGCAGCCCAATAGCTCGAACGGGGGCGCTGTATTTT.

This clone was found once. The gene calls are TRBV5-1 and TRBJ2-1; 13 bases line up with TRBD2. With 7 bases clipped from V and 5 bases from J, the junction kept 3 bases outside the gene matches. The CDR3 is 14 amino acids. Germline V CDR1 and CDR2: SGHRS, YFSETQ. The CDR3, as DNA: TGCGCCAGCCGGGGGACTAGCGGGGACAATGAGCAGTTCTTC. Translation gives CASRGTSGDNEQFF.

CDR3 in amino acids: CASREGTARGYGYTF. Written as DNA, the CDR3 is TGTGCCAGCAGGGAGGGGACAGCTAGGGGGTATGGCTACACCTTC. The rearrangement uses TRBV2 and TRBJ1-2; 7 positions agree with TRBD1. CDR1 SNHLY and CDR2 FYNNEI come from the germline V gene. V dropped 6 bases and J dropped 5; count of bases not matched to a gene: 12. The CDR3 sequence is 15 residues long.

This chain links TRBV6-5 with TRBJ2-3; TRBD1 might be the D (5 bases). The CDR3 totals 13 residues. V dropped 5 bases and J dropped 7 bases, with 13 bases sitting between them. Germline assignment: CDR1 MNHEY and CDR2 SVGAGI. The CDR3 is CASSSQGRNTQYF. The CDR3 nucleotides read TGTGCCAGCAGTAGCCAGGGCCGAAATACGCAGTATTTT.

J is TRBJ2-3 and V is TRBV11-2; perhaps TRBD1 as D (6 bases). The CDR3 totals 17 residues. Trimming stripped 0 bases from V and 8 bases from J, with 21 bases between. The germline gives CDR1 SGHAT, CDR2 FQNNGV. CDR3 nucleotide sequence: TGTGCCAGCAGCTTAGATCTTGGTTCAGGGGCCGGTTCTACGCAGTATTTT. Translation: CASSLDLGSGAGSTQYF.

The chain is built from TRBV1 and TRBJ2-3. TRBV1 is a pseudogene segment. The CDR3 consists of 13 residues. For the CDR3, the DNA is TGCACCAGCAGCCTAGACCGGCCAGATACGCAGTATTTT. This translates into CTSSLDRPDTQYF.

The chain carries TRBV6-5 and TRBJ1-1; D unresolved. The V gene lost 0 bases and the J gene lost 7 bases, with 18 bases spanning the gap. Germline CDR1 reads MNHEY; CDR2 reads SVGAGI. The CDR3 totals 16 residues. The CDR3 here is CASSYSIQRPSGEAFF. CDR3 coding DNA: TGTGCCAGCAGTTACTCGATACAACGACCCTCGGGTGAAGCTTTCTTT.

The V gene is TRBV5-1, the J gene TRBJ1-6; 9 bases fit TRBD1. The CDR3 loop spans 15 amino acids. Germline CDR1 SGHRS, CDR2 YFSETQ. The junction had 5 bases not matched to a gene; V was cut back by 1 base and J by 9 bases. The CDR3, as DNA: TGCGCCAGCAGCTTGATTCGGACAGGGGTTTCACCCCTCCACTTT. Amino acid sequence: CASSLIRTGVSPLHF.

V usage is TRBV29-1 and J usage is TRBJ2-3; D not certain. The CDR3 runs to 12 residues. The germline V and J ends were trimmed by 7 bases and 6 bases, with 14 bases remaining between them. Germline V gene data show CDR1 as SQVTM and CDR2 as ANQGSEA. CDR3: CSADGPPDTQYF. The CDR3 DNA reads as TGCAGCGCCGACGGGCCGCCGGATACGCAGTATTTT.

The chain carries TRBV5-4 and TRBJ2-7; 10 bases align to TRBD2. CDR1 and CDR2 (germline): SGHNT, YYREEE (reference sequence). The CDR3 covers 15 residues. The ends lost 2 bases at V and 7 bases at J; junction bases unmatched: 9. The CDR3: CASSFIAGGPGEQYF. The CDR3 coding sequence is TGTGCCAGCAGCTTCATAGCGGGAGGCCCCGGAGAGCAGTACTTC.

This clone appeared a few times. In DNA, the CDR3 is TGTGCCAGCAGCGAGTCGACAGGGCCCTATGGCTACACCTTC. This translates into CASSESTGPYGYTF. J is TRBJ1-2 and V is TRBV5-4; 7 bases line up with TRBD1. Trimming removed 4 bases from V and 4 bases from J; junction bases left unmatched: 7. This CDR3 has 14 residues. Germline loops: CDR1 SGHNT, CDR2 YYREEE (reference sequence).

The rearrangement joins TRBV7-2 to TRBJ2-3; D uncertain. V lost 6 bases, J lost 0 bases, and 10 bases lay in between. This CDR3 spans 14 amino acids. Germline V gives CDR1 SGHTA, CDR2 FQGNSA. CDR3 region: CASSFTSSTDTQYF. The CDR3 region has the DNA TGTGCCAGCAGTTTCACCTCTAGCACAGATACGCAGTATTTT.

V is TRBV29-1 and J is TRBJ2-7; no firm D call. This CDR3 has 14 residues. Germline CDR1 SQVTM, CDR2 ANQGSEA. Trimming cost V 2 bases and J 5 bases, with 16 bases left between them. This CDR3 is CSVEKLLERDEQYF. The CDR3 DNA sequence: TGCAGCGTTGAAAAACTGCTTGAGCGCGACGAGCAGTACTTC.

This clone was observed a single time. This sequence joins TRBV5-1 and TRBJ2-3; D remains ambiguous. Trimming took 4 bases from V and 8 from J, leaving 14 bases between them. This CDR3 spans 13 amino acids. Germline-derived CDR1 and CDR2 are SGHRS and YFSETQ. Here the CDR3 DNA reads TGCGCCAGCAGCGCCGCGACGGTCGCTACGCAGTATTTT. This encodes CASSAATVATQYF.

The genes are TRBV19 and TRBJ1-5, with D perhaps matching TRBD1 (6 bases). The V gene's germline CDR1 is LNHDA and CDR2 SQIVND (reference sequence). The CDR3 loop spans 16 amino acids. The ends were cut back, 7 bases at V and 3 bases at J, with 19 bases in the middle. CDR3 DNA sequence: TGTGCCAGTACCCAGAGGCGGGGGCCTTTCAATCAGCCCCAGCATTTT. This sequence encodes CASTQRRGPFNQPQHF.

V usage is TRBV10-3 and J usage is TRBJ2-7, with TRBD2 matching over 10 bases. Germline V gene data show CDR1 as ENHRY and CDR2 as SYGVKD. This CDR3 has 17 residues. Unmatched junction bases numbered 12, after V lost 1 base and J lost 6 bases. The CDR3 reads CAISELGLAGVYGEQYF. CDR3 sequence (DNA): TGTGCCATCAGTGAGTTGGGGCTAGCGGGAGTATATGGCGAGCAGTACTTC.

This clone has a handful of counts. The chain has TRBV4-2 and TRBJ1-5, with TRBD1 matching over 10 bases. Germline lookup yields CDR1 LGHNA and CDR2 YNFKEQ. The CDR3 loop spans 15 amino acids. V lost 0 bases, J lost 5 bases, and 1 base stayed unmatched. DNA of the CDR3: TGTGCCAGCAGCCAAGAAGGGACAGGGGATCAGCCCCAGCATTTT. This gives the protein CASSQEGTGDQPQHF.

The chain uses TRBV9 and TRBJ2-4, with D possibly being TRBD1 (5 bases). Germline CDR1 is SGDLS and CDR2 is YYNGEE. The CDR3 length is 15 residues. V lost 3 bases and J lost 6, with 16 bases in between. In nucleotides, the CDR3 is TGTGCCAGCAGCGGTCCAGGGAATACCCTAAACATTCAGTACTTC. Its translation: CASSGPGNTLNIQYF.

This clone turned up a few times. CDR3 in amino acids: CASSLEYSYNEQFF. The CDR3 coding sequence is TGTGCCAGCAGCTTAGAGTACTCCTACAATGAGCAGTTCTTC. The chain recombines TRBV7-3 with TRBJ2-1; no clear D gene. Trimming cost V 2 bases and J 0 bases, with 5 bases left between them. The CDR3 is 14 amino acids. Germline V gene lookup returns CDR1 SGHTA and CDR2 FQGTGA.

This sequence joins TRBV7-2 and TRBJ2-3, with a weak D call TRBD1 (5 bases). This CDR3 is 13 amino acids long. Germline V lookup: CDR1 SGHTA, CDR2 FQGNSA. Trimming removed 1 base at V and 3 bases at J, with 5 bases between. The CDR3 here is CASSLGQTDTQYF. The CDR3 coding sequence is TGTGCCAGCAGCTTAGGACAGACAGATACGCAGTATTTT.

This chain joins TRBV30 and TRBJ2-7, with D tentatively TRBD1 (6 bases). CDR3 length: 16 residues. Between the trimmed V and J ends, which lost 3 bases and 2 bases, there was a span of 20 bases. CDR1 and CDR2 from the germline V gene are GTSNPN and SVGIG (reference sequence). Here the CDR3 reads CAWSAERGTPPYEQYF. The CDR3 nucleotides are TGTGCCTGGAGCGCCGAGAGAGGGACACCGCCCTACGAGCAGTACTTC.

The chain has TRBV19 and TRBJ2-1; 7 nucleotides line up with TRBD2. In germline, CDR1 is LNHDA, CDR2 SQIVND (reference sequence). The CDR3 totals 17 residues. Germline trimming cut 0 bases from V and 2 bases from J; bases unmatched to any gene: 7. DNA for the CDR3: TGTGCCAGTAGTATAGATCTCGGACGGGGGGCCTACAATGAGCAGTTCTTC. This translates into CASSIDLGRGAYNEQFF.

The gene calls are TRBV5-1 and TRBJ2-2; no reliable D call. V lost 4 bases to trimming and J lost 7 bases, with 8 bases between them. Germline loops: CDR1 SGHRS, CDR2 YFSETQ. This CDR3 is 12 amino acids long. In DNA form, the CDR3 reads TGCGCCAGCAGCCCTGGGGTCGGGGAGCTGTTTTTT. Its protein product is CASSPGVGELFF. Filled out from reference TRBV5-1 and TRBJ2-2, the complete variable domain reads KAGVTQTPRYLIKTRGQQVTLSCSPISGHRSVSWYQQTPGQGLQFLFEYFSETQRNKGNFPGRFSGRQFSNSRSEMNVSTLELGDSALYLCASSPGVGELFFGEGSRLTVL.

This chain uses TRBV5-4 with TRBJ2-2; possibly TRBD1 for D (6 bases). Germline values: CDR1 SGHNT, CDR2 YYREEE (reference sequence). The CDR3 runs to 15 residues. Trimming took off 4 bases at V and 1 base at J, with 11 bases between the two ends. CDR3: CASSTGTRNTGELFF. The CDR3 DNA is TGTGCCAGCAGCACCGGGACACGGAACACCGGGGAGCTGTTTTTT.

The rearrangement uses TRBV19 and TRBJ2-5, with 11 nucleotides matching TRBD2. The junction had 7 bases not matched to a gene; V was cut back by 3 bases and J by 1 base. Germline loops: CDR1 LNHDA, CDR2 SQIVND (reference sequence). The CDR3 totals 17 residues. CDR3 coding DNA: TGTGCCAGTAGTATGGCTGGGACTAGCGGCCTCCAAGAGACCCAGTACTTC. Protein: CASSMAGTSGLQETQYF.

This chain joins TRBV14 and TRBJ1-3; no clear D. This CDR3 comprises 20 residues. Trimming removed 3 bases at V and 2 bases at J, with 26 bases between. Germline assignment: CDR1 SGHDN and CDR2 FVKESK. DNA for the CDR3: TGTGCCAGCAGCCACGTCCCTCCCTTTACCCATTCACTCGCTGGAAACACCATATATTTT. Its translation is CASSHVPPFTHSLAGNTIYF.

This sequence joins TRBV12-5 and TRBJ2-1; 9 bases fit TRBD2. Trimming took 3 bases from V and 14 from J; bases not matched to a gene: 2. The CDR3 is made up of 11 amino acids. Germline V gene lookup returns CDR1 LGHNT and CDR2 FRNRAP. In nucleotides, the CDR3 is TGTGCTAGTGGTTTCGGCGGGGGGGAGTTCTTC. Its translation is CASGFGGGEFF.